The present T cell receptor (beta chain) was sequenced within a study of T-cell reconstitution after alpha-beta-depleted transplantation in children. V lost 2 bases and J lost 7, with 11 bases in between. There are 13 residues in the CDR3. Germline CDR1 is DFQATT and CDR2 is SNEGSKA (reference sequence). Preparation of the TCRbeta library was carried out with unique molecular identifiers. From the PCR reads, TCRdb called clonotypes with MiXCR, one entry per CDR3 protein. The data show a few hundred thousand distinct CDR3 sequences, about a tenth seen once. V is TRBV20-1 and J is TRBJ1-4; D may be TRBD1 (5 bases). This receptor was taken from a human donor who donated a stem cell graft to a child with acute lymphoblastic leukemia. Material: PBMCs from the stem cell graft donor, obtained from the stem cell graft. CDR3 DNA: TGCAGTGCTAGAAGAGGGGAGGGTGAAAAACTGTTTTTT. It yields the protein CSARRGEGEKLFF.